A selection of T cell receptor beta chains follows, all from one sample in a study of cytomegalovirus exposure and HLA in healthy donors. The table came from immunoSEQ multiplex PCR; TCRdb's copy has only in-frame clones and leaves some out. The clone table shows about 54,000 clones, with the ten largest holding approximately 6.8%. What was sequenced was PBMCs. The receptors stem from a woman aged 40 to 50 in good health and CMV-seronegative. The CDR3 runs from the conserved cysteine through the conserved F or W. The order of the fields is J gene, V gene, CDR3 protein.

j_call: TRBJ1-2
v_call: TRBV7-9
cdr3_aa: CASNTGTGGTYTF

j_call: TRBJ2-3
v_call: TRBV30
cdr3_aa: CAWTRTGKADTQYF

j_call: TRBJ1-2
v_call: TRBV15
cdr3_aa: CATSRDSGAVVGYGYTF

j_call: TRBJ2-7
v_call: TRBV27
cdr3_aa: CASRTSGRAAYEQYF

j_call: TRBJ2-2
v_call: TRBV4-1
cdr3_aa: CASSQASRDSTGELFF

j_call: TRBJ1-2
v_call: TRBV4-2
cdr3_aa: CASSQGFKAVRWGYTF

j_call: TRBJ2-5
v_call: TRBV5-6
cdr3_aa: CASSFMSGSQETQYF

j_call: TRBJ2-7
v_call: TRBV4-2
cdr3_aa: CASSQLARADEQYF

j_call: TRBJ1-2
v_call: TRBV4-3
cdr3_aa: CASSQDYGGVRYTF

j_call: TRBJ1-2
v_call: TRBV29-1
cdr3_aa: CSVEDGQSDGYTF

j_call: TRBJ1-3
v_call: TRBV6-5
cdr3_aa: CASSRGLESGNTIYF

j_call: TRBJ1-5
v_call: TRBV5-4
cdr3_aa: CASSLGNQGMSNQPQHF

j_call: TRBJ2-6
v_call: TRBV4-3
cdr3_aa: CASSTGTGGLRGSGANVLTF

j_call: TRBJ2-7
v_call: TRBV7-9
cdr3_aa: CASSPILGGVEQYF

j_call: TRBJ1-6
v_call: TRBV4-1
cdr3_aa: CASSQDQAAGPSPLHF

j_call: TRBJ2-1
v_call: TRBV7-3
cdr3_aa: CASSFLGTGVNEQFF

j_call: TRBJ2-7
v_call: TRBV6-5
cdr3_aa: CASSYSTTGNYEQYF

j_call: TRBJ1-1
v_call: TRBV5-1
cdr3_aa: CASSDPGLKTEAFF

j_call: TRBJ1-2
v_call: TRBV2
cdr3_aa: CASSLQGSEYGYTF

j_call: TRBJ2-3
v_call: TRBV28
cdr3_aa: CASSREGRGWWYF

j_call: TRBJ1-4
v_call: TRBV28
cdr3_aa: CASSPPLWAEKLFF

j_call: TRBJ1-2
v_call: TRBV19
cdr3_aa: CASSIRGPGDGYTF

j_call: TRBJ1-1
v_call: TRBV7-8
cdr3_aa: CASSFSGGGTEAFF

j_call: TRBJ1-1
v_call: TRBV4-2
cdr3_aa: CASSQAEEGTTEAFF

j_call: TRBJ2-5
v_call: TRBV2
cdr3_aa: CASSEDGQETQYF

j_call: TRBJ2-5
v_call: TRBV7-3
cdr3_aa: CASSVGTGVEETQYF

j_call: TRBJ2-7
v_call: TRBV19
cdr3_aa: CASSITGQYYEQYF

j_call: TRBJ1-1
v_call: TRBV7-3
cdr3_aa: CASSSNVNTEAFF

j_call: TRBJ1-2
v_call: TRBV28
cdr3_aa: CASNRGNYGYTF

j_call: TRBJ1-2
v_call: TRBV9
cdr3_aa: CASSVGGDLRGYTF

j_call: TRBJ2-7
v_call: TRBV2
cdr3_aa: CASMSGQGAGWGEQYF